These 29 T cell receptor beta chains originate from one sample sequenced in a study of blood T cell repertoires in COVID-19 (dated by TCRdb to about 2020). Library creation used the immunoSEQ multiplex PCR assay. Drawn from immuneACCESS, this table holds only the in-frame rearrangements with V and J called that TCRdb kept. Clones are partly lost; checked studies trace under half to an unresolved V gene and leave the rest unexplained. Present in this sample are roughly 220,000 clones, about 86% of which were seen just once. The top ten clones comprise around 9.6% of the sample. Sequencing was carried out using peripheral blood. The receptors here all came from a woman aged 50 to 60 with COVID-19, enrolled during active disease.

This rearrangement joins TRBV27 to TRBJ2-7; TRBD1 is a possible D gene (6 bases). Germline CDR1 MNHEY, CDR2 SMNVEV (reference sequence). The CDR3 loop spans 14 amino acids. Deletions cut 4 bases from V and 3 bases from J, with 13 bases between. The CDR3 bases are TGTGCCAGCAGTTCCTTACTAGGGGGCTACGAGCAGTACTTC. Residues: CASSSLLGGYEQYF.

This rearrangement joins TRBV5-1 to TRBJ2-3; 7 bases match TRBD1. The CDR3 loop spans 19 amino acids. Germline V lookup: CDR1 SGHRS, CDR2 YFSETQ. The V gene end was trimmed by 0 bases and the J gene end by 0 bases; junction bases not matched to a gene: 13. In DNA, the CDR3 is TGCGCCAGCAGCTTGGCCGGTTACAGGGGTCCTACTAGCACAGATACGCAGTATTTT. This translates into CASSLAGYRGPTSTDTQYF.

The chain uses TRBV5-4 and TRBJ1-2, with D tentatively TRBD1 (6 bases). Germline V gene data show CDR1 as SGHNT and CDR2 as YYREEE (reference sequence). V shed 4 bases and J shed 2 bases, with 18 bases lying between them. The length of the CDR3 is 16 residues. The CDR3: CASSPRDTGTNYGYTF. CDR3 nucleotides: TGTGCCAGCAGCCCCCGGGACACGGGTACAAACTATGGCTACACCTTC.

The chain combines TRBV6-2 or TRBV6-3 with TRBJ2-7; 9 nucleotides line up with TRBD1. The length of the CDR3 is 16 residues. CDR1 MNHEY and CDR2 SVGEGT come from the germline V gene. J gave up 1 base and V 4 bases, and 8 bases lay outside the gene matches. For the CDR3, the DNA is TGTGCCAGCAGTTTCCGGACAGGGGATCTGTCCTACGAGCAGTACTTC. Encoded protein: CASSFRTGDLSYEQYF.

The genes are TRBV2 and TRBJ2-5, with TRBD2 matching over 9 bases. Losses at the gene ends were 2 bases for V and 5 bases for J; bases not matched to a gene: 6. This CDR3 contains 15 residues. The germline V gene encodes CDR1 SNHLY and CDR2 FYNNEI. Here the CDR3 DNA reads TGTGCCAGCAGTGAAAATGCGGGGGGGCGGGAGACCCAGTACTTC. Its protein is CASSENAGGRETQYF.

This chain connects TRBV5-1 to TRBJ1-1, with D unresolved. Germline CDR1 is SGHRS and CDR2 is YFSETQ. Trimming pared 0 bases from V and 0 bases from J, leaving 6 bases between. The CDR3 extends over 14 amino acids. The CDR3 here is CASSLAGMNTEAFF. CDR3 coding DNA: TGCGCCAGCAGCTTGGCGGGGATGAACACTGAAGCTTTCTTT.

This chain uses TRBV7-3 with TRBJ2-7; no reliable D call. The CDR3 runs 13 residues. The germline V and J ends were trimmed by 5 bases and 6 bases, with 14 bases remaining between them. From germline, CDR1 is SGHTA and CDR2 FQGTGA. For the CDR3, the DNA is TGTGCCAGCAGCCAGGCCGCCTCCACCGAGCAGTACTTC. It specifies CASSQAASTEQYF.

The rearrangement uses TRBV4-1 and TRBJ2-1; 8 bases agree with TRBD2. The V segment lost 2 bases and the J segment 3 bases; nucleotides outside the gene matches: 6. Germline assignment: CDR1 MGHRA and CDR2 YSYEKL. This CDR3 has 16 amino acids. The CDR3 nucleotides are TGCGCCAGCAGCCAATGGGGTAGCGGGGTCTACAATGAGCAGTTCTTC. This gives the protein CASSQWGSGVYNEQFF.

This chain connects TRBV2 to TRBJ2-1; D is uncertain. The germline V gene has CDR1 SNHLY and CDR2 FYNNEI. CDR3 length equals 13 residues. V shed 4 bases and J shed 6 bases, with 10 bases lying between them. The CDR3 DNA follows: TGTGCCAGCAGTGCCCAGTTGGTCAATGAGCAGTTCTTC. Encoded protein: CASSAQLVNEQFF.

The rearrangement joins TRBV6-5 to TRBJ1-5; TRBD1 aligns across 8 bases. This CDR3 region has 14 residues. Germline V lookup: CDR1 MNHEY, CDR2 SVGAGI. V shed 6 bases and J 7 bases; nucleotides not matched to a gene: 8. For the CDR3, the DNA is TGTGCCAGCAGGAGGACAGGGACAGAACAGCCCCAGCATTTT. This translates into CASRRTGTEQPQHF.

This chain links TRBV14 with TRBJ1-2, with D unresolved. Trimming removed 0 bases from V and 6 bases from J, with 11 bases in between. Germline values: CDR1 SGHDN, CDR2 FVKESK. CDR3 length: 14 residues. In nucleotides, the CDR3 is TGTGCCAGCAGCCAAGATTGGCGGTGGAATGGCTACACCTTC. Its protein product is CASSQDWRWNGYTF.

The chain has TRBV7-8 and TRBJ2-7; TRBD2 matches at 12 bases. Germline-derived CDR1 and CDR2 are SGHVS and FQNEAQ. The CDR3 extends over 13 amino acids. V shed 5 bases and J 7 bases; nucleotides not matched to a gene: 3. The chain's CDR3 is CASSLGTSGEQYF. For the CDR3, the DNA is TGTGCCAGCAGCCTGGGGACTAGCGGGGAGCAGTACTTC.

The genes are TRBV19 and TRBJ1-2, with a weak D call TRBD1 (6 bases). CDR3 length equals 13 residues. The germline gives CDR1 LNHDA, CDR2 SQIVND (reference sequence). V was cut by 6 bases and J by 7 bases, with 15 bases left in between. The chain's CDR3 is CASRPGGQIGYTF. DNA for the CDR3: TGTGCCAGTAGGCCGGGGGGGCAGATTGGCTACACCTTC.

The rearrangement uses TRBV6-5 and TRBJ2-1; 12 nucleotides line up with TRBD2. The CDR3 has 14 residues. V dropped 8 bases and J dropped 9; count of bases not matched to a gene: 8. Germline V gene data show CDR1 as MNHEY and CDR2 as SVGAGI. The CDR3 spells CASSSGGEVGEQFF. CDR3 in DNA: TGTGCCAGCTCTAGCGGGGGGGAGGTCGGTGAGCAGTTCTTC.

The J gene is TRBJ2-5, the V gene TRBV18, with D possibly TRBD1 on 7 matching bases. V lost 6 bases and J lost 0, with 17 bases in between. The germline V gene encodes CDR1 KGHSH and CDR2 LQKENI. The CDR3 is made up of 16 amino acids. The CDR3 DNA reads as TGTGCCAGCTCGCGCGTCAGGGGGGAGTACCAAGAGACCCAGTACTTC. This gives the protein CASSRVRGEYQETQYF.

The gene calls are TRBV11-2 and TRBJ1-5; D may be TRBD1 (6 bases). The V and J ends lost 1 base and 5 bases respectively, with 12 bases between them. Germline V gene lookup returns CDR1 SGHAT and CDR2 FQNNGV. The CDR3 covers 15 residues. The CDR3 DNA is TGTGCCAGCAGCTTAGTGTCAGGGGTGGATCAGCCCCAGCATTTT. This codes for CASSLVSGVDQPQHF. Drawing the rest from reference TRBV11-2 and TRBJ1-5, the complete variable domain is EAGVAQSPRYKIIEKRQSVAFWCNPISGHATLYWYQQILGQGPKLLIQFQNNGVVDDSQLPKDRFSAERLKGVDSTLKIQPAKLEDSAVYLCASSLVSGVDQPQHFGDGTRLSIL.

This chain uses TRBV7-2 with TRBJ1-4; D is possibly TRBD1 (5 bases). The CDR3 is 16 residues long. V shed 1 base and J shed 2 bases, with 11 bases lying between them. Per germline, CDR1 SGHTA and CDR2 FQGNSA. The CDR3: CASSLGQGGTNEKLFF. CDR3 coding DNA: TGTGCCAGCAGCTTAGGGCAGGGTGGGACTAATGAAAAACTGTTTTTT.

V and J are TRBV5-6 and TRBJ1-1; the match to TRBD1 covers 9 bases. This CDR3 contains 15 residues. The J segment lost 3 bases and the V segment lost 1 base, leaving 4 bases of the junction unmatched. Germline V gives CDR1 SGHDT, CDR2 YYEEEE. DNA for the CDR3: TGTGCCAGCAGCTTGCTCCGGGACAGGGACACTGAAGCTTTCTTT. This codes for CASSLLRDRDTEAFF.

The J gene is TRBJ2-1, the V gene TRBV9; 7 bases match TRBD2. J gave up 4 bases and V 0 bases, and 4 bases lay outside the gene matches. CDR1 is SGDLS, CDR2 YYNGEE, per germline. The CDR3 spans 15 residues. The CDR3 nucleotides are TGTGCCAGCAGCGTAGCTGGGGGGGTATACAATGAGCAGTTCTTC. Protein sequence: CASSVAGGVYNEQFF. Combining the CDR3 with reference TRBV9 and TRBJ2-1 gives the whole variable domain DSGVTQTPKHLITATGQRVTLRCSPRSGDLSVYWYQQSLDQGLQFLIQYYNGEERAKGNILERFSAQQFPDLHSELNLSSLELGDSALYFCASSVAGGVYNEQFFGPGTRLTVL.

The rearrangement links TRBV19 to TRBJ1-2; perhaps TRBD1 as D (6 bases). Germline V gene data show CDR1 as LNHDA and CDR2 as SQIVND (reference sequence). Trimming cost V 5 bases and J 3 bases, with 7 bases left between them. The CDR3 consists of 12 residues. The DNA for the CDR3 is TGTGCCAGTAGTGAGGGGGACTATGGCTACACCTTC. As protein: CASSEGDYGYTF.

The rearrangement uses TRBV6-1 and TRBJ2-5; 7 nucleotides agree with TRBD1. V was clipped by 3 bases and J by 0 bases; unmatched bases: 13. The CDR3 consists of 18 residues. Germline CDR1 MNHNS, CDR2 SASEGT. This chain's CDR3 is CASSDSYRGQTYQETQYF. DNA for the CDR3: TGTGCCAGCAGTGATTCCTATCGGGGACAGACGTACCAAGAGACCCAGTACTTC.

V usage is TRBV10-3 and J usage is TRBJ1-5; D remains unclear. V dropped 2 bases and J dropped 1 base, with 12 bases sitting between them. CDR1 ENHRY and CDR2 SYGVKD come from the germline V gene. CDR3 length: 16 amino acids. The CDR3 nucleotides read TGTGCCATCAGTGAGACCCTCGGGTTGAGCAATCAGCCCCAGCATTTT. As protein: CAISETLGLSNQPQHF.

The chain couples TRBV15 to TRBJ2-2, with no clear D. CDR3 length: 16 residues. V was shortened by 0 bases and J by 3 bases, with 11 bases between the two germline ends. Germline lookup yields CDR1 LNHNV and CDR2 YYDKDF (reference sequence). The CDR3 nucleotides read TGTGCCACCAGCAGAGACCAGGATCCCGACACCGGGGAGCTGTTTTTT. Its translation: CATSRDQDPDTGELFF.

The V and J genes are TRBV7-3 and TRBJ2-1; weak D call: TRBD2 (6 bases). This CDR3 comprises 14 residues. Germline CDR1 is SGHTA and CDR2 is FQGTGA. Trimming removed 5 bases from V and 8 bases from J, with 16 bases in between. CDR3 in amino acids: CASSPIPQRDEQFF. The CDR3 region has the DNA TGTGCCAGCAGCCCTATACCCCAGCGGGATGAGCAGTTCTTC. The entire variable domain, with the rest obtained from reference TRBV7-3 and TRBJ2-1, is as follows: GAGVSQTPSNKVTEKGKYVELRCDPISGHTALYWYRQSLGQGPEFLIYFQGTGAADDSGLPNDRFFAVRPEGSVSTLKIQRTERGDSAVYLCASSPIPQRDEQFFGPGTRLTVL.

The V call is TRBV19, the J call TRBJ1-5; D is ambiguous. The V gene's germline CDR1 is LNHDA and CDR2 SQIVND (reference sequence). The V end was cut by 6 bases, the J end by 5 bases, with 11 bases between. This CDR3 comprises 13 residues. CDR3 bases: TGTGCCAGTAGCCCCGCGTTCTATCAGCCCCAGCATTTT. The encoded protein is CASSPAFYQPQHF.

This clone appeared many times. V is TRBV19 and J is TRBJ2-3, with 9 bases that match TRBD1. With V trimmed by 5 bases and J by 5 bases, 5 bases remained unmatched. CDR3 length: 14 residues. Germline V gene sequence: CDR1 LNHDA, CDR2 SQIVND (reference sequence). CDR3 region: CASSPQGARDTQYF. As DNA, the CDR3 is TGTGCCAGTAGTCCACAGGGGGCAAGAGATACGCAGTATTTT.

The rearrangement links TRBV2 to TRBJ2-7; D uncertain. Germline CDR1 and CDR2: SNHLY and FYNNEI. Trimming removed 7 bases from V and 6 bases from J, with 7 bases in between. The CDR3 spans 10 residues. The CDR3 here is CASIFVEQYV. The CDR3 nucleotides are TGTGCCAGCATTTTCGTCGAGCAGTACGTC.

This clone was seen once. V and J are TRBV27 and TRBJ1-2; 7 nucleotides line up with TRBD1. From germline, CDR1 is MNHEY and CDR2 SMNVEV (reference sequence). The V segment lost 5 bases and the J segment 8 bases; nucleotides outside the gene matches: 8. The CDR3 covers 13 residues. The CDR3: CASSTTGVGGYTF. For the CDR3, the DNA is TGTGCCAGCAGTACCACAGGGGTCGGGGGCTACACCTTC.

The chain combines TRBV12-3 or TRBV12-4 with TRBJ1-1; D ambiguous. This CDR3 has 12 amino acids. Between the trimmed V and J ends, which lost 4 bases and 10 bases, there was a span of 13 bases. CDR3 region: CASSWRSGVAFF. The CDR3, as DNA: TGTGCCAGCAGTTGGAGGAGCGGAGTAGCTTTCTTT.